Each of the 24 T cell receptor beta chains below was sequenced from the same sample in a study of human T cells and chemical hapten exposure. Documented time point: patch test 1, 2 weeks after DPC sensitization. Treatment specified: therapeutic diphenylcyclopropenone sensitization with weekly scalp DPC. TCRdb recomputed calls from the RACE reads with MiXCR, one row per CDR3 protein. The repertoire has under 450,000 distinct CDR3 sequences, approximately 5% of them found once; the top ten carry under 3%. This material consisted of whole blood, taken in connection with sensitization to the hapten diphenylcyclopropenone (DPC). The receptors were sampled from a woman in her forties or fifties with alopecia areata. Some clones in this sample may be carry-over from other donors' samples.

This clonotype was seen a few times. The rearrangement uses TRBV10-3 and TRBJ2-7; 10 positions match TRBD1. The CDR3 length is 12 residues. Unmatched junction bases numbered 6, after V lost 4 bases and J lost 12 bases. Germline V gene sequence: CDR1 ENHRY, CDR2 SYGVKD. CDR3 in DNA: TGTGCCATCAGTGGGGGACAGGGGAAGTGGTACTTC. Its translation: CAISGGQGKWYF.

At least ten counts were recorded for this clonotype. This sequence joins TRBV7-2 and TRBJ2-3, with 9 positions matching TRBD1. Germline V gives CDR1 SGHTA, CDR2 FQGNSA. The length of the CDR3 is 15 residues. Germline trimming cut 6 bases from V and 4 bases from J; bases unmatched to any gene: 8. CDR3 amino acids: CASSRTGGPPDTQYF. CDR3 DNA: TGTGCCAGCAGTCGAACAGGGGGCCCACCAGATACGCAGTATTTT.

This clonotype has just a few counts. The genes are TRBV5-1 and TRBJ2-5, with unresolved D. This CDR3 is built from 13 residues. CDR1 and CDR2 from the germline V gene are SGHRS and YFSETQ. V was shortened by 1 base and J by 0 bases, with 4 bases between the two germline ends. The CDR3 reads CASSLTYQETQYF. The CDR3 nucleotides are TGCGCCAGCAGCTTGACCTACCAAGAGACCCAGTACTTC.

The chain carries TRBV3-1 and TRBJ2-2, with 8 bases aligning to TRBD1. The CDR3 is 15 residues long. J gave up 3 bases and V 3 bases, and 3 bases lay outside the gene matches. Germline V gives CDR1 LGHDT, CDR2 YNNKEL (reference sequence). The CDR3 loop reads CASSHTGGYTGELFF. Here the CDR3 DNA reads TGTGCCAGCAGCCATACAGGGGGTTACACCGGGGAGCTGTTTTTT.

This clonotype was counted a few times. CDR3 residues: CSVETGRHGLGYTF. The CDR3 coding sequence is TGCAGCGTTGAAACAGGGAGACATGGACTTGGCTACACCTTC. This chain connects TRBV29-1 to TRBJ1-2, with a possible D match to TRBD1 (6 bases). This CDR3 has 14 amino acids. V gave up 2 bases and J gave up 7 bases, with 17 bases separating them. Germline loops: CDR1 SQVTM, CDR2 ANQGSEA.

The chain joins TRBV3-1 to TRBJ2-2, with TRBD2 as a possible D gene (6 bases). Germline CDR1 is LGHDT and CDR2 is YNNKEL (reference sequence). V was cut by 5 bases and J by 0 bases, with 16 bases left in between. CDR3 length equals 17 residues. DNA for the CDR3: TGTGCCAGCAGCGCAGGCCTTTTAGCGGCGAACACCGGGGAGCTGTTTTTT. Protein: CASSAGLLAANTGELFF.

This clonotype was counted only a few times. The V call is TRBV5-6, the J call TRBJ2-7; tentatively, D is TRBD1 (6 bases). CDR3 length: 13 amino acids. In germline, CDR1 is SGHDT, CDR2 YYEEEE. V was pared by 5 bases and J by 0 bases, with 9 bases between. This CDR3 is CASRRDTSYEQYF. CDR3 nucleotides: TGTGCCAGCAGACGGGACACCTCCTACGAGCAGTACTTC. Looking up the rest from reference TRBV5-6 and TRBJ2-7 gives the full variable domain: DAGVTQSPTHLIKTRGQQVTLRCSPKSGHDTVSWYQQALGQGPQFIFQYYEEEERQRGNFPDRFSGHQFPNYSSELNVNALLLGDSALYLCASRRDTSYEQYFGPGTRLTVT.

This clonotype showed up many times. The chain uses TRBV6-5 and TRBJ2-7; D call uncertain. CDR3 length: 15 amino acids. The V and J ends lost 5 bases and 2 bases respectively, with 16 bases between them. CDR1 and CDR2 from the germline V gene are MNHEY and SVGAGI. The CDR3 DNA sequence: TGTGCCAGCAGTACCCGAAACCGGGTTACCTACGAGCAGTACTTC. It is translated as CASSTRNRVTYEQYF.

This clonotype showed up many times. The V and J genes are TRBV2 and TRBJ1-2; unclear D gene. Trimming stripped 0 bases from V and 2 bases from J, with 13 bases between. Per germline, CDR1 SNHLY and CDR2 FYNNEI. The CDR3 totals 16 residues. The CDR3 spells CASSEAVGQENYGYTF. CDR3 nucleotide sequence: TGTGCCAGCAGTGAAGCGGTGGGCCAAGAGAACTATGGCTACACCTTC.

The gene calls are TRBV9 and TRBJ2-3, with 7 bases matching TRBD1. Trimming took 8 bases from V and 8 from J; bases not matched to a gene: 11. Germline values: CDR1 SGDLS, CDR2 YYNGEE. This CDR3 spans 13 amino acids. The CDR3 is CASTGEVRSTQYF. The CDR3 DNA follows: TGTGCCAGTACAGGGGAAGTGCGGAGTACGCAGTATTTT.

The rearrangement links TRBV6-5 to TRBJ2-5; no firm D call. The CDR3 covers 11 residues. The V gene's germline CDR1 is MNHEY and CDR2 SVGAGI. The V end lost 4 bases, the J end lost 12 bases, and 12 bases lay between the germline ends. CDR3 sequence reads: CASSSLVREYF. The CDR3 coding sequence is TGTGCCAGCAGTTCCTTAGTCCGAGAGTACTTC.

In its sample, this clonotype was seen a few times. The rearrangement links TRBV20-1 to TRBJ2-3, with a weak D call TRBD1 (5 bases). Looked up from germline, CDR1 is DFQATT and CDR2 is SNEGSKA (reference sequence). Trimming stripped 1 base from V and 3 bases from J, with 11 bases between. The CDR3 is 14 amino acids. As DNA, the CDR3 is TGCAGTGCTAGAGGCCCGCAGGGTACAGATACGCAGTATTTT. Translating it yields CSARGPQGTDTQYF.

The chain links TRBV5-1 to TRBJ2-7; 9 bases line up with TRBD1. The germline V gene encodes CDR1 SGHRS and CDR2 YFSETQ. The junction had 4 bases not matched to a gene; V was cut back by 5 bases and J by 7 bases. There are 12 residues in the CDR3. CDR3 protein: CASRQGAREQYF. DNA for the CDR3: TGCGCCAGCAGACAGGGGGCTCGAGAGCAGTACTTC.

This clonotype was seen at least ten times. The genes are TRBV2 and TRBJ1-1; D not certain. The V end was cut by 5 bases, the J end by 6 bases, with 10 bases between. Per the germline V gene, CDR1 is SNHLY and CDR2 is FYNNEI. The CDR3 consists of 12 residues. The CDR3 reads CASSRWTAEAFF. CDR3 DNA sequence: TGTGCCAGCAGTCGTTGGACTGCTGAAGCTTTCTTT. The full variable domain, with the rest looked up from reference TRBV2 and TRBJ1-1, is EPEVTQTPSHQVTQMGQEVILRCVPISNHLYFYWYRQILGQKVEFLVSFYNNEISEKSEIFDDQFSVERPDGSNFTLKIRSTKLEDSAMYFCASSRWTAEAFFGQGTRLTVV.

The V call is TRBV4-2, the J call TRBJ2-3, with unresolved D. The CDR3 length is 14 residues. Germline values: CDR1 LGHNA, CDR2 YNFKEQ. The germline V and J ends were trimmed by 0 bases and 2 bases, with 6 bases remaining between them. CDR3 sequence reads: CASSQELLTDTQYF. The CDR3 DNA follows: TGTGCCAGCAGCCAAGAACTGCTCACAGATACGCAGTATTTT.

The chain has TRBV5-4 and TRBJ2-1; weak D call: TRBD2 (6 bases). CDR3 length: 14 amino acids. V shed 4 bases and J shed 8 bases, with 16 bases lying between them. In germline, CDR1 is SGHNT, CDR2 YYREEE (reference sequence). The CDR3 spells CASSPGDRLDEQFF. In DNA form, the CDR3 reads TGTGCCAGCAGCCCGGGGGACCGACTCGATGAGCAGTTCTTC.

The chain carries TRBV29-1 and TRBJ2-5; a weak D match, TRBD2 (5 bases). V lost 3 bases, J lost 1 base, and 6 bases lay in between. This CDR3 has 12 residues. The germline CDR1 and CDR2 sequences are SQVTM and ANQGSEA. The CDR3 region is CSVDAGQETQYF. The CDR3 DNA reads TGCAGCGTTGACGCGGGCCAAGAGACCCAGTACTTC.

This chain joins TRBV29-1 and TRBJ1-1, with TRBD1 as a possible D gene (5 bases). The CDR3 extends over 10 amino acids. V lost 4 bases, J lost 12 bases, and 12 bases lay in between. Germline V gene lookup returns CDR1 SQVTM and CDR2 ANQGSEA. The CDR3 DNA is TGCAGCGTTGTTCTGGGGGAAACTTTCTTT. It specifies CSVVLGETFF.

In this sample, this clonotype turned up a few times. The chain combines TRBV2 with TRBJ2-3, with D possibly TRBD1 on 6 matching bases. The V and J ends lost 6 bases and 4 bases respectively, with 11 bases between them. Germline lookup yields CDR1 SNHLY and CDR2 FYNNEI. The CDR3 sequence is 13 residues long. The CDR3, as DNA: TGTGCCAGCAGAACCACAGGGCCAGATACGCAGTATTTT. The encoded protein is CASRTTGPDTQYF.

In its sample, this clonotype was seen a few times. The rearrangement joins TRBV6-1 to TRBJ2-1; 8 nucleotides align to TRBD1. This CDR3 contains 14 residues. J gave up 9 bases and V 7 bases, and 11 bases lay outside the gene matches. CDR1 is MNHNS, CDR2 SASEGT, per germline. This CDR3 reads CASTQTGARSEQFF. Here the CDR3 DNA reads TGTGCCAGCACCCAGACAGGGGCTAGGAGTGAGCAGTTCTTC.

At least ten counts were recorded for this clonotype. The chain is built from TRBV29-1 and TRBJ1-1; 7 bases line up with TRBD1. CDR1 and CDR2 (germline): SQVTM, ANQGSEA. Unmatched junction bases numbered 4, after V lost 6 bases and J lost 6 bases. The CDR3 spans 11 residues. The CDR3 sequence is CSVPRGAEAFF. CDR3 nucleotide sequence: TGCAGCGTGCCCAGGGGGGCTGAAGCTTTCTTT.

Many counts were recorded for this clonotype. This sequence joins TRBV7-6 and TRBJ2-1; D gene uncertain. This CDR3 is built from 12 residues. Trimming removed 4 bases from V and 4 bases from J, with 5 bases in between. Germline V CDR1 and CDR2: SGHVS, FNYEAQ. CDR3: CASSSQYNEQFF. The CDR3, as DNA: TGTGCCAGCAGCTCCCAATACAATGAGCAGTTCTTC.

This sequence joins TRBV10-3 and TRBJ1-6, with TRBD1 identical over 8 bases. V lost 6 bases, J lost 7 bases, and 5 bases stayed unmatched. Germline-derived CDR1 and CDR2 are ENHRY and SYGVKD. The CDR3 consists of 14 residues. The CDR3 reads CAIREGQENSPLHF. The CDR3 nucleotides are TGTGCCATCAGGGAGGGACAGGAGAATTCACCCCTCCACTTT.

This clonotype was counted a few times. The chain combines TRBV7-8 with TRBJ2-1; D is perhaps TRBD1 (5 bases). Trimming removed 1 base at V and 9 bases at J, with 10 bases between. CDR3 length equals 13 residues. From germline, CDR1 is SGHVS and CDR2 FQNEAQ. CDR3 region: CASSLGGSTEQFF. The CDR3 DNA follows: TGTGCCAGCAGCTTAGGGGGCAGTACTGAGCAGTTCTTC.